Detailed here is one T cell receptor (beta chain). For both chains, the TCRalpha and TCRbeta cDNA went through two nested PCRs of around 15 and 9 cycles. TCRdb re-called the 5' RACE reads; one entry per CDR3 protein, DNA not given. This sample's clone table lists under 150,000 distinct CDR3 sequences. This record belongs to a study of monozygotic twins with inflammatory bowel disease. This CDR3 contains 16 residues. In germline, CDR1 is DFQATT, CDR2 SNEGSKA (reference sequence). V and J are TRBV20-1 and TRBJ2-3; the D call of TRBD1 rests on TCRdb alone, since no DNA is present to check it. The origin of this receptor is a human donor with ulcerative colitis or Crohn's disease, or a healthy co-twin of an affected twin (not recorded which). Input material: blood. CDR3 sequence reads: CSARDAGTGVTDTQYF.